The subject of this entry is one TCR beta chain. Its antigen is unknown. No base-level quality is on record; no much larger clone is a single base apart. This specimen belongs to a study of blood T cell repertoires in COVID-19 (TCRdb year 2020). Describing the broader study: Collaborator samples came from the United States, Italy and Spain and covered acute and convalescent phases of COVID-19. The prospective study material was composed of cDNA or gDNA derived from T cells, B-cell-depleted T cells, or PBMCs. Subjects who had been exposed to COVID-19, were actively infected with it, or had recovered from it provided the deeply sampled blood TCRbeta repertoires that made up the dataset. A freely available public database, intended as a resource for researchers studying the immune response to SARS-CoV-2, is where the repertoires were released. The samples were drawn from the first 160 participants of the ongoing ImmuneRACE study and from 1,254 subjects provided by 6 global collaborators. A de-identified subject ID, COVID-19 status, age in years and sex were almost always included in the sample metadata. HLA class I and class II types, where available, came from metadata supplied by the sample provider rather than from assay-based typing. The investigation overall reported the following: The quantity of clinical and demographic metadata differed by source and by participant and was supplied without curation.

TCRbeta CDR3 regions were amplified from genomic DNA using the immunoSEQ Assay, a bias-controlled multiplex PCR. Processing in the source paper ran as follows. Nucleated cell counts per sample were estimated from amplification of reference gene primers within the assay. To quantify the absolute abundance of each unique TCRbeta CDR3 rearrangement, sequence reads were collapsed and filtered. For each sample, productive Simpson clonality was calculated as the square root of Simpson's diversity index across productive rearrangements. The table comes from immuneACCESS by way of TCRdb, which keeps in-frame sequences with V and J called. Part of the clones is missing from these tables; in studies checked, under half for an unresolved V gene and the rest for unknown reasons. The V and J calls and clone size come from that table; D and trimming were worked out from the DNA. Counted in this sample were 50,000 or so clones; 77% of them appeared once. The ten largest clones capture around 19% of the sample.

Trimming takes 0 bases from V and 3 bases from J, and the germline ends sit 18 bases apart. Via the germline V gene, CDR1 is SGDLS and CDR2 YYNGEE. Reading from cysteine to phenylalanine, the CDR3 counts 17 amino acids. Of the read, only the CDR3 DNA is kept; its 51 bases are in frame from base 1. Each collaborating institution followed its own protocols to collect whole blood in K2EDTA tubes. For TCRbeta analysis, collaborator samples were shipped as frozen whole blood, as isolated PBMCs, or as DNA extracted from either sample type. The receptor chain draws on TRBV9 and TRBJ1-2, with the D gene not confidently named. The source material was peripheral blood. This TCR was sampled from a human donor with active or convalescent COVID-19. The donor label of this sample is uncertain. The sequenced DNA is TGTGCCAGCAGCGTAGAGGCTGTTGTGGGCGCTTACTATGGCTACACCTTC. Translated, it gives CASSVEAVVGAYYGYTF.